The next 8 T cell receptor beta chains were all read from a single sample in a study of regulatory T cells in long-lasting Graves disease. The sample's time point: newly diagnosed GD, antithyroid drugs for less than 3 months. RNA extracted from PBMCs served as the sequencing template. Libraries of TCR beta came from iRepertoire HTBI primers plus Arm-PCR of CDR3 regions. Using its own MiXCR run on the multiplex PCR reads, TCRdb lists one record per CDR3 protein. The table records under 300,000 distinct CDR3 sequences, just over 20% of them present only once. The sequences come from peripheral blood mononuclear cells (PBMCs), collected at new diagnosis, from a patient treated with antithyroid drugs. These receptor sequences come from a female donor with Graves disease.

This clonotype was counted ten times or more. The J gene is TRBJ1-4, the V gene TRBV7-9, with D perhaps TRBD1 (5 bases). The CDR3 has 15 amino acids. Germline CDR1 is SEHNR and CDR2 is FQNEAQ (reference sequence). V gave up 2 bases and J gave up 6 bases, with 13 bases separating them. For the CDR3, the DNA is TGTGCCAGCAGCTTATCGGGGAGAGGGGATGAAAAACTGTTTTTT. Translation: CASSLSGRGDEKLFF.

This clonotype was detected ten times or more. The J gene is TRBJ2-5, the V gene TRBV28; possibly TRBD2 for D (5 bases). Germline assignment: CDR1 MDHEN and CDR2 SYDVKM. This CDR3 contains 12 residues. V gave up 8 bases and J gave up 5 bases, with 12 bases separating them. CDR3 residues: CASSLRVETQYF. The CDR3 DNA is TGTGCCAGCTCATTGAGGGTTGAGACCCAGTACTTC.

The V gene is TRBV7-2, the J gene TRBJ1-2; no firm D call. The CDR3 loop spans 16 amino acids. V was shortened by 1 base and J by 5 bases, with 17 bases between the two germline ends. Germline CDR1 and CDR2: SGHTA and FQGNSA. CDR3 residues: CASSLDVGRAPYGYTF. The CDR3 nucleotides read TGTGCCAGCAGCTTAGACGTTGGGAGGGCTCCTTATGGCTACACCTTC. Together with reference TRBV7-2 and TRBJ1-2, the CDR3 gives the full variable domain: GAGVSQSPSNKVTEKGKDVELRCDPISGHTALYWYRQSLGQGLEFLIYFQGNSAPDKSGLPSDRFSAERTGGSVSTLTIQRTQQEDSAVYLCASSLDVGRAPYGYTFGSGTRLTVV.

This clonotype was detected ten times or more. The CDR3 DNA reads as TGTGCCGGATCCCCCGGCGGGAGGAGTTACAATGAGCAGTTCTTC. Translated, it gives CAGSPGGRSYNEQFF. The V gene is TRBV12-3 or TRBV12-4, the J gene TRBJ2-1; 8 nucleotides match TRBD2. This CDR3 has 15 amino acids. V lost 11 bases, J lost 4 bases, and 13 bases stayed unmatched.

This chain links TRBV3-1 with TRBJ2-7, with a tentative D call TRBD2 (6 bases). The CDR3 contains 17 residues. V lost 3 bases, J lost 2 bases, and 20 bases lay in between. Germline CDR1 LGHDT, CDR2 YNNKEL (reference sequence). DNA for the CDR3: TGTGCCAGCAGCCAGATGAGGAGCGGCGGAGGGCCCTACGAGCAGTACTTC. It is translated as CASSQMRSGGGPYEQYF.

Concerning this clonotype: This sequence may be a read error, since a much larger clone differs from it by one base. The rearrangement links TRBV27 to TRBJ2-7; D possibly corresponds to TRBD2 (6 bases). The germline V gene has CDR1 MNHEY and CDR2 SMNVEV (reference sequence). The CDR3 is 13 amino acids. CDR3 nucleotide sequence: TGTGCCAGCAGTCACCGGGACTCGTACGGGCAGTACTTC. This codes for CASSHRDSYGQYF.

This chain's CDR3 is CASSQGALQVRLGTEAFF. As DNA, the CDR3 is TGCGCCAGCAGCCAAGGGGCCCTACAGGTGCGCCTGGGCACTGAAGCTTTCTTT. The chain carries TRBV4-3 and TRBJ1-1, with D maybe TRBD1 (5 bases). Germline V gene data show CDR1 as LGHNA and CDR2 as YSLEER. There are 18 residues in the CDR3. The V end was cut by 1 base, the J end by 4 bases, with 22 bases between.

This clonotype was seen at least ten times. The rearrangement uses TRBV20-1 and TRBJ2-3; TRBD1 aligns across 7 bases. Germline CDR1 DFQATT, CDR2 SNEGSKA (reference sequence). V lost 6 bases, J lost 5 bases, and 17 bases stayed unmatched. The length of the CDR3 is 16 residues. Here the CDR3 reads CSAQSWTGPGGDTQYF. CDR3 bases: TGCAGTGCGCAATCCTGGACAGGCCCTGGAGGAGATACGCAGTATTTT.